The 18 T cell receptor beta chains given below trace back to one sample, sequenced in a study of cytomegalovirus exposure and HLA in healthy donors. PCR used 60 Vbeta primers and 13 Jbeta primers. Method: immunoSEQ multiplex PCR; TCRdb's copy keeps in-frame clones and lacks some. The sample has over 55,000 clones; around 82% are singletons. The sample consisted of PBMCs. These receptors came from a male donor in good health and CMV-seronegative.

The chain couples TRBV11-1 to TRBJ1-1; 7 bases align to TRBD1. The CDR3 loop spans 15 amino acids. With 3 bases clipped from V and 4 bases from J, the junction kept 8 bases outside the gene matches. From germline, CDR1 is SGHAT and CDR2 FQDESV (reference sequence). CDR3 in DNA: TGTGCCAGCAGCTTGGAAGGGGGCAGGGCCACTGAAGCTTTCTTT. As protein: CASSLEGGRATEAFF.

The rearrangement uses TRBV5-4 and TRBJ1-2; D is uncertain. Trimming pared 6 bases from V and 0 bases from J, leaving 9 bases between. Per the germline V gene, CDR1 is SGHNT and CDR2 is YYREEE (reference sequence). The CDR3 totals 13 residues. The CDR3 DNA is TGTGCCAGCACCCCACGGGCTAACTATGGCTACACCTTC. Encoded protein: CASTPRANYGYTF.

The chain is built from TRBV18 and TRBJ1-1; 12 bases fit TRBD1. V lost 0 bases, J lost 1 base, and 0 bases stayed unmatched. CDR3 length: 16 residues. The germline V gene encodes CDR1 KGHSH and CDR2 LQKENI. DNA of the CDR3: TGTGCCAGCTCACCACCGGGACAGGGGGCGAACACTGAAGCTTTCTTT. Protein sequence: CASSPPGQGANTEAFF.

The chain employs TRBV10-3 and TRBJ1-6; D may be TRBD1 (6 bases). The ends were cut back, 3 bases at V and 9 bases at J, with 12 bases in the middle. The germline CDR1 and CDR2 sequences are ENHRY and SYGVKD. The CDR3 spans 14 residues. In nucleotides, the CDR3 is TGTGCCATCAGTGATCCGCAGGGGACTTCACCCCTCCACTTT. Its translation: CAISDPQGTSPLHF.

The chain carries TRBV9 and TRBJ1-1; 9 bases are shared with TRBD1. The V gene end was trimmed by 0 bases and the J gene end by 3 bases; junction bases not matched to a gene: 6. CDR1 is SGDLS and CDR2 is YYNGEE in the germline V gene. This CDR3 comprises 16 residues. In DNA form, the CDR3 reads TGTGCCAGCAGCGTAGGGCAGGGACAGGGAGACACTGAAGCTTTCTTT. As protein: CASSVGQGQGDTEAFF. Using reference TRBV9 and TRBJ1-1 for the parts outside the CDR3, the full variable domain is DSGVTQTPKHLITATGQRVTLRCSPRSGDLSVYWYQQSLDQGLQFLIQYYNGEERAKGNILERFSAQQFPDLHSELNLSSLELGDSALYFCASSVGQGQGDTEAFFGQGTRLTVV.

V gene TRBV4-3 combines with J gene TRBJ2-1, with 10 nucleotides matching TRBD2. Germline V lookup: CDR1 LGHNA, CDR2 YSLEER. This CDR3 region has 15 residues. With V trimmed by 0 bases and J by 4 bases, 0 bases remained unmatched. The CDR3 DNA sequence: TGCGCCAGCAGCCAAGAACTAGCGGGATACAATGAGCAGTTCTTC. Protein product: CASSQELAGYNEQFF.

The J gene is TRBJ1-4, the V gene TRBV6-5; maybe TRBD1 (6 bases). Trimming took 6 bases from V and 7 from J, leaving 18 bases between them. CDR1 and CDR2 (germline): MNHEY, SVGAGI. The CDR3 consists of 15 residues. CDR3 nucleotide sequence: TGTGCCAGCAGCAAAAATGGGGGGGCGAGTGAAAAACTGTTTTTT. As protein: CASSKNGGASEKLFF.

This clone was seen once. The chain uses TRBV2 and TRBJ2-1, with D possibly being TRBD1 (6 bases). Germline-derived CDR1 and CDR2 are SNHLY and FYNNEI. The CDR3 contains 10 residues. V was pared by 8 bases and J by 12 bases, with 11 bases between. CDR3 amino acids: CASGQSGQFF. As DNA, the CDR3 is TGTGCCAGCGGACAGTCGGGGCAGTTCTTC.

DNA of the CDR3: TGTGCCAGTAGTATAGCAGGAGGGGAGACCGGGGAGCTGTTTTTT. Protein product: CASSIAGGETGELFF. The gene calls are TRBV19 and TRBJ2-2, with TRBD2 as a possible D gene (6 bases). Germline-derived CDR1 and CDR2 are LNHDA and SQIVND (reference sequence). CDR3 length: 15 residues. Deletions cut 1 base from V and 5 bases from J, with 11 bases between.

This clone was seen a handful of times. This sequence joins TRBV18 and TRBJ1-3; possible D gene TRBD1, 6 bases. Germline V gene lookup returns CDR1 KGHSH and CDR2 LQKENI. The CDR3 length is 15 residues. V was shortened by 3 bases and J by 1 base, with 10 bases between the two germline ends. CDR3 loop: CASSPLQGSGNTIYF. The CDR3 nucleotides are TGTGCCAGCTCACCCTTACAGGGATCTGGAAACACCATATATTTT.

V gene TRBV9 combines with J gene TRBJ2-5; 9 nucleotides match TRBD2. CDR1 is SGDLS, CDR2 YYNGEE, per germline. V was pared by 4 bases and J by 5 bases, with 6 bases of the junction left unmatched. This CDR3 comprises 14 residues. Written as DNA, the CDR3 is TGTGCCAGCAGCCTTTTGGCGGGGGGGGAGACCCAGTACTTC. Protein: CASSLLAGGETQYF.

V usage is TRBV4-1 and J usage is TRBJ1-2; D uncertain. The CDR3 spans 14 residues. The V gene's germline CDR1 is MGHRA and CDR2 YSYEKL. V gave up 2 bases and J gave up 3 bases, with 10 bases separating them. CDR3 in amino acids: CASSQNERDYGYTF. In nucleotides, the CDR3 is TGCGCCAGCAGCCAAAACGAGCGGGACTATGGCTACACCTTC.

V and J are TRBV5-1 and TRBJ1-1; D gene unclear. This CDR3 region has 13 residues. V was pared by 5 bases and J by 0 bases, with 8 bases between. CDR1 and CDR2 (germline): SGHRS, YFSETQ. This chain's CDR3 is CASRTRVNTEAFF. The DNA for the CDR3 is TGCGCCAGCAGGACCCGGGTGAACACTGAAGCTTTCTTT.

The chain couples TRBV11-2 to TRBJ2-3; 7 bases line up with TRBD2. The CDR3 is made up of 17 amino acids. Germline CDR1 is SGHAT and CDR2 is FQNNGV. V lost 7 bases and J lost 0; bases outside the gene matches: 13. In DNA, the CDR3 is TGTGCCAGCAACTTCGCCGGGCTAGCGGCTAGCACAGATACGCAGTATTTT. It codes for CASNFAGLAASTDTQYF.

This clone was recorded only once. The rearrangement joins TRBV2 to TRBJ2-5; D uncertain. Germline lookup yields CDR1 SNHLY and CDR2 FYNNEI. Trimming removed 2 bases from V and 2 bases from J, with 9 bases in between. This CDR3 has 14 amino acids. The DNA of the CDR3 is TGTGCCAGCAGTGAACAACTACTACAAGAGACCCAGTACTTC. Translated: CASSEQLLQETQYF. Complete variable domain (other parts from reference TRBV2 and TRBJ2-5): EPEVTQTPSHQVTQMGQEVILRCVPISNHLYFYWYRQILGQKVEFLVSFYNNEISEKSEIFDDQFSVERPDGSNFTLKIRSTKLEDSAMYFCASSEQLLQETQYFGPGTRLLVL.

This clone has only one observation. CDR3 region: CASSLAGQGDRTGELFF. In DNA, the CDR3 is TGCGCCAGCAGCTTGGCGGGACAGGGGGATCGAACCGGGGAGCTGTTTTTT. V gene TRBV5-1 combines with J gene TRBJ2-2; 11 bases map to TRBD1. Germline V gives CDR1 SGHRS, CDR2 YFSETQ. V lost 0 bases to trimming and J lost 5 bases; unmatched junction nucleotides: 6. CDR3 length: 17 residues.

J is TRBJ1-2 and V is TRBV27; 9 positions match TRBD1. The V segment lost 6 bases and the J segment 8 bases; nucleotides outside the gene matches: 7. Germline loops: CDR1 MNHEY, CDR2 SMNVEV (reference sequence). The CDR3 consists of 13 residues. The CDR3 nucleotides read TGTGCCAGCAGACCGGGACAGGGATTAGGCTACACCTTC. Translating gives CASRPGQGLGYTF.

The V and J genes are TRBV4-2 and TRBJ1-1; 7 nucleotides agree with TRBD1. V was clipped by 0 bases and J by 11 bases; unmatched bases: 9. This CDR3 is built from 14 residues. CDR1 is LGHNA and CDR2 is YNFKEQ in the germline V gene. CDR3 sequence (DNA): TGTGCCAGCAGCCAAGATAAGAGACAGGGTGGGGCTTTCTTT. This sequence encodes CASSQDKRQGGAFF.